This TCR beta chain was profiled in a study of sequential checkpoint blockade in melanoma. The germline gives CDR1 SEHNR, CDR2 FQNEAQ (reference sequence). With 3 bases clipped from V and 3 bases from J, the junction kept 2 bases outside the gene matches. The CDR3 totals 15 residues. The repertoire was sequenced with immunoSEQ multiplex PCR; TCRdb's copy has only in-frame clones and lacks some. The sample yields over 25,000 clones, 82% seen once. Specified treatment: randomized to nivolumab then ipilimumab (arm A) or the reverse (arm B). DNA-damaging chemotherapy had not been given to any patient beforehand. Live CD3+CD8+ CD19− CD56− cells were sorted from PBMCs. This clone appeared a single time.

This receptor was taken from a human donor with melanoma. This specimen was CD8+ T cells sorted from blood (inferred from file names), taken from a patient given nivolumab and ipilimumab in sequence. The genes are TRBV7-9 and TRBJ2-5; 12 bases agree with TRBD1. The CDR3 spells CASSLGQGAEETQYF. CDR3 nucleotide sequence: TGTGCCAGCAGCTTGGGACAGGGGGCTGAAGAGACCCAGTACTTC.